This T cell receptor beta chain was recorded in a study of blood T cells in healthy people across ages. Every sample had a minimum of 6.5 million PBMCs isolated. PCR was performed a second time for about 7 to 12 cycles using a sample-barcoded 5' primer and a J-beta primer mix. A single record per CDR3 protein comes from TCRdb applying MiXCR to the 5' RACE reads. The data hold 540,000 or so distinct CDR3 sequences, with 27% observed a single time. Germline V gene data show CDR1 as MNHEY and CDR2 as SVGAGI. The CDR3 consists of 19 residues. The V end was cut by 0 bases, the J end by 0 bases, with 20 bases between.

What was sequenced was blood. This TCR came from a woman in her 70s in good health. V usage is TRBV6-5 and J usage is TRBJ1-1; tentative D call: TRBD1 (5 bases). CDR3 loop: CASSYSGDGTARVNTEAFF. As DNA, the CDR3 is TGTGCCAGCAGTTACTCGGGGGATGGGACGGCGCGGGTGAACACTGAAGCTTTCTTT.